These 7 T cell receptor beta chains were all obtained from the same sample, sequenced in a study of cytomegalovirus exposure and HLA in healthy donors. Primers included in the PCR were 60 Vbeta and 13 Jbeta primers. The table came from immunoSEQ multiplex PCR; TCRdb's copy has only in-frame clones and leaves some out. This table holds more than 90,000 clones, around 81% found once. Sequenced input: PBMCs. These receptors were obtained from a woman between 70 and 85 years old in good health and CMV-seropositive.

This clone showed up just a few times. The rearrangement joins TRBV9 to TRBJ2-2; D call uncertain. The CDR3 is 16 amino acids. The V end lost 0 bases, the J end lost 2 bases, and 11 bases lay between the germline ends. Germline CDR1 SGDLS, CDR2 YYNGEE. The chain's CDR3 is CASSVVVELNTGELFF. The CDR3 DNA is TGTGCCAGCAGCGTAGTAGTGGAGCTCAACACCGGGGAGCTGTTTTTT.

CDR3 DNA: TGTGCCAGCAGCCACTCAGGGGTCTACGAGCAGTACTTC. It is translated as CASSHSGVYEQYF. The chain has TRBV7-9 and TRBJ2-7; a weak D match, TRBD1 (6 bases). Trimming stripped 5 bases from V and 3 bases from J, with 11 bases between. Per the germline V gene, CDR1 is SEHNR and CDR2 is FQNEAQ (reference sequence). The CDR3 loop spans 13 amino acids.

The chain has TRBV9 and TRBJ2-5; 7 nucleotides align to TRBD1. This CDR3 is 14 amino acids long. The V gene's germline CDR1 is SGDLS and CDR2 YYNGEE. Trimming at V came to 2 bases and at J to 2 bases, leaving 3 bases not matched to a gene. The CDR3, as DNA: TGTGCCAGCAGCGTTACAGGGGCACAAGAGACCCAGTACTTC. This gives the protein CASSVTGAQETQYF.

Here the CDR3 DNA reads TGTGCCAGTAGTAGACTAGCGGGAAGGGAGACCCAGTACTTC. It is translated as CASSRLAGRETQYF. The chain is built from TRBV19 and TRBJ2-5; the match to TRBD2 covers 11 bases. Germline V gene lookup returns CDR1 LNHDA and CDR2 SQIVND (reference sequence). CDR3 size: 14 residues. J lost 5 bases, V lost 4 bases, and 3 bases had no gene match.

The chain uses TRBV7-8 and TRBJ2-7; TRBD2 matches 7 bases. The CDR3 has 13 residues. The V segment lost 5 bases and the J segment 5 bases; nucleotides outside the gene matches: 6. Germline lookup yields CDR1 SGHVS and CDR2 FQNEAQ. CDR3 sequence (DNA): TGTGCCAGCAGCCCCAGACTAGCTGACGAGCAGTACTTC. It encodes CASSPRLADEQYF.

The rearrangement links TRBV18 to TRBJ1-2; TRBD1 is a possible D gene (5 bases). CDR3 length equals 15 residues. In germline, CDR1 is KGHSH, CDR2 LQKENI. V was shortened by 3 bases and J by 2 bases, with 13 bases between the two germline ends. The CDR3 spells CASSPGLPLNYGYTF. DNA of the CDR3: TGTGCCAGCTCACCGGGACTTCCCCTGAACTATGGCTACACCTTC.

V is TRBV28 and J is TRBJ2-5, with D perhaps matching TRBD2 (6 bases). Germline-derived CDR1 and CDR2 are MDHEN and SYDVKM. V was pared by 2 bases and J by 5 bases, with 12 bases between. The CDR3 is made up of 14 amino acids. Here the CDR3 reads CASSLGGAGETQYF. CDR3 sequence (DNA): TGTGCCAGCAGTTTAGGAGGGGCCGGGGAGACCCAGTACTTC.